Below, 5 T cell receptor beta chains from the same sample are listed, as sequenced in a study of beta chain features in type 1 diabetes listed by TCRdb under 2018. Library preparation employed the immunoSEQ multiplex PCR assay. The High Capacity cDNA Reverse Transcription Kit was used to reverse transcribe all of the isolated RNA, meaning that expressed TCRB transcripts were what got sequenced. The table was pulled from immuneACCESS by TCRdb, which kept in-frame rearrangements only. Such tables lose some clones; where checked, under half of the loss comes from unresolved V genes, and the rest has no known cause. This sample gives some 200,000 clones in total; roughly 11% of them show up just once. The ten most abundant clones make up about 1.2% of the sample. Sequenced material: central memory CD4+ T cells from blood. These TCRs come from a man between 18 and 35 years old in good health.

This chain connects TRBV11-1 to TRBJ2-3; D gene uncertain. The germline V gene encodes CDR1 SGHAT and CDR2 FQDESV (reference sequence). This CDR3 region has 12 residues. Trimming shortened V by 1 base and J by 9 bases, and 8 bases separated the two germline ends. The CDR3: CASSLEANTQYF. The CDR3 region has the DNA TGTGCCAGCAGCTTAGAAGCAAACACGCAGTATTTT.

The rearrangement uses TRBV7-2 and TRBJ2-1, with D perhaps TRBD2 (5 bases). The germline gives CDR1 SGHTA, CDR2 FQGNSA. Trimming shortened V by 3 bases and J by 10 bases, and 13 bases separated the two germline ends. The CDR3 covers 13 residues. In DNA form, the CDR3 reads TGTGCCAGCAGCTTTTGGGCCGGGGTCGAGCAGTTCTTC. Its protein is CASSFWAGVEQFF.

In this sample, this clone turned up a few times. The same CDR3 can be traced to other DNA sequences in this sample. The chain has TRBV7-8 and TRBJ2-7; D tentatively fits TRBD1 or TRBD2 (5 bases each). The CDR3 runs to 15 residues. Trimming shortened V by 0 bases and J by 0 bases, and 9 bases separated the two germline ends. CDR1 and CDR2 (germline): SGHVS, FQNEAQ. The CDR3 protein is CASSLARGSSYEQYF. The CDR3 bases are TGTGCCAGCAGCTTAGCCCGGGGCAGCTCCTACGAGCAGTACTTC.

A few counts support this clone. V and J are TRBV25-1 and TRBJ2-7; 8 nucleotides match TRBD1. Germline lookup yields CDR1 MGHDK and CDR2 SYGVNS. The CDR3 extends over 13 amino acids. V trimming: 8 bases; J trimming: 6 bases; junction bases outside the gene matches: 9. CDR3 coding DNA: TGTGCCAGCTCCGGGACAGGAGGAGGCGAGCAGTACTTC. It yields the protein CASSGTGGGEQYF.

About this clone itself: One end of the junction does not line up with germline, which may come from a read error. The chain is built from TRBV18 and TRBJ2-5; D is unclear. Germline V gene lookup returns CDR1 KGHSH and CDR2 LQKENI. This CDR3 comprises 13 residues. CDR3 amino acids: CASAPALGETQYF. As DNA, the CDR3 is TGTGCCAGCGCACCGGCTCTTGGGGAGACCCAGTACTTC.